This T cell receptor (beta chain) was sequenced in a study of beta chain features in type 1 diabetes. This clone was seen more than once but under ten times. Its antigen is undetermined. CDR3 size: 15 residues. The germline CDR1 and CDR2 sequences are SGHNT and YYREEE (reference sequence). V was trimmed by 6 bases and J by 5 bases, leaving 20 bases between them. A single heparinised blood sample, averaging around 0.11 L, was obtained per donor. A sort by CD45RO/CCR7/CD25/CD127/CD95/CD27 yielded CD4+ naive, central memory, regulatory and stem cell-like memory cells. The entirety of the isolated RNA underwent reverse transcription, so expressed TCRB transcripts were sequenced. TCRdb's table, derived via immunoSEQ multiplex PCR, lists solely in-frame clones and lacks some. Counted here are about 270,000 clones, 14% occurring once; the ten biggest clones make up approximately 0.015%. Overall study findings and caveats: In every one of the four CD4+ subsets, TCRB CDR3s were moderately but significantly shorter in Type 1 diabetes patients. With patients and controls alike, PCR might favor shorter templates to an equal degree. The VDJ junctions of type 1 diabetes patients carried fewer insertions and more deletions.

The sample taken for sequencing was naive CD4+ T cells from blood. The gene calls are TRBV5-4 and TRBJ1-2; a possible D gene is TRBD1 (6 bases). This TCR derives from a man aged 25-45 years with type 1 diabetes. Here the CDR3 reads CASTTGKGSGYGYTF. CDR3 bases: TGTGCCAGCACCACAGGGAAGGGGTCAGGGTATGGCTACACCTTC.